One and the same sample provided the 27 T cell receptor beta chains below, sequenced in a study of blood T cell repertoires in COVID-19 (dated by TCRdb to 2018 to 2020). Library preparation employed the immunoSEQ multiplex PCR assay. TCRdb retrieved this table from immuneACCESS and kept in-frame rearrangements only. Not all clones are present; in checked studies, unresolved V genes account for under half, and no reason is known for the remainder. In this sample the table shows approximately 300,000 clones, around 84% of which occur a single time. Clones ranked in the top ten supply around 1.9% of the sample. Sequencing used PBMCs or T cells enriched from blood (not recorded which). The receptor source for this set is a woman aged 30 to 39 who had been exposed to COVID-19.

This chain uses TRBV5-1 with TRBJ2-3; 10 nucleotides align to TRBD1. The CDR3 has 16 amino acids. Germline CDR1 SGHRS, CDR2 YFSETQ. V trimming: 3 bases; J trimming: 3 bases; junction bases outside the gene matches: 7. CDR3: CASSSHPGQGTDTQYF. The CDR3 DNA follows: TGCGCCAGCAGCTCACATCCGGGACAGGGGACAGATACGCAGTATTTT.

This chain connects TRBV6-5 to TRBJ2-7; 7 bases match TRBD1. Germline CDR1 is MNHEY and CDR2 is SVGAGI. With V trimmed by 6 bases and J by 5 bases, 4 bases remained unmatched. The CDR3 extends over 12 amino acids. The CDR3 loop is CASRTGRHEQYF. In nucleotides, the CDR3 is TGTGCCAGCAGGACAGGGCGTCACGAGCAGTACTTC.

The genes are TRBV5-4 and TRBJ2-1, with D perhaps matching TRBD2 (5 bases). The germline V and J ends were trimmed by 4 bases and 5 bases, with 16 bases remaining between them. The CDR3 contains 15 residues. Germline V gene sequence: CDR1 SGHNT, CDR2 YYREEE (reference sequence). The CDR3 nucleotides read TGTGCCAGCAGCCGAGTCGGGGAGAGAAACAATGAGCAGTTCTTC. Translating gives CASSRVGERNNEQFF.

CDR3 DNA sequence: TGCGCCAGCAGCTTGGATTCACGGGGAGCGACAGATACGCAGTATTTT. It is translated as CASSLDSRGATDTQYF. The chain couples TRBV5-1 to TRBJ2-3, with D maybe TRBD2 (5 bases). This CDR3 region has 16 residues. The germline CDR1 and CDR2 sequences are SGHRS and YFSETQ. The V gene lost 0 bases and the J gene lost 3 bases, with 14 bases spanning the gap.

V usage is TRBV3-1 (or the pseudogene TRBV3-2) and J usage is TRBJ2-1; D call uncertain. V was shortened by 1 base and J by 8 bases, with 15 bases between the two germline ends. Germline CDR1 reads LGHDT; CDR2 reads YNNKEL (reference sequence). This CDR3 comprises 15 residues. CDR3 sequence reads: CASSQVNLGSHEQFF. As DNA, the CDR3 is TGTGCCAGCAGCCAAGTCAATCTGGGCTCGCATGAGCAGTTCTTC.

The chain couples TRBV14 to TRBJ1-4; 7 bases line up with TRBD1. Germline assignment: CDR1 SGHDN and CDR2 FVKESK. CDR3 length equals 15 residues. V gave up 1 base and J gave up 3 bases; unmatched junction bases: 2. CDR3 DNA: TGTGCCAGCAGCCAAGTAGGGGGCTCTAATGAAAAACTGTTTTTT. This sequence encodes CASSQVGGSNEKLFF.

The chain carries TRBV12-3 or TRBV12-4 and TRBJ2-1, with TRBD2 identical over 8 bases. This CDR3 spans 13 amino acids. J gave up 9 bases and V 2 bases, and 3 bases lay outside the gene matches. DNA of the CDR3: TGTGCCAGCAGTTTACGGGAGGGGGGTGAGCAGTTCTTC. As protein: CASSLREGGEQFF.

V gene TRBV5-1 combines with J gene TRBJ2-7; TRBD2 agrees at 12 bases. With 3 bases clipped from V and 4 bases from J, the junction kept 5 bases outside the gene matches. This CDR3 is built from 15 residues. The V gene's germline CDR1 is SGHRS and CDR2 YFSETQ. The CDR3: CASSSGLAGKYEQYF. CDR3 nucleotides: TGCGCCAGCAGCTCCGGACTAGCGGGAAAGTACGAGCAGTACTTC.

This clone was picked up one time. The chain carries TRBV4-1 and TRBJ2-7, with TRBD1 matching 9 bases. V lost 4 bases to trimming and J lost 4 bases; unmatched junction nucleotides: 11. The V gene's germline CDR1 is MGHRA and CDR2 YSYEKL. There are 16 residues in the CDR3. DNA of the CDR3: TGCGCCAGCAGCCCCATCCCACGGACAGGGGAATACGAGCAGTACTTC. This encodes CASSPIPRTGEYEQYF.

The J gene is TRBJ2-1, the V gene TRBV7-2; 11 bases line up with TRBD2. The V and J ends lost 4 bases and 2 bases, in that order; junction bases with no gene match: 7. The length of the CDR3 is 17 residues. CDR1 is SGHTA, CDR2 FQGNSA, per germline. The CDR3 nucleotides are TGTGCCAGCAGCTCCGGGACTAGCGGCAACCCCTACAATGAGCAGTTCTTC. Translating gives CASSSGTSGNPYNEQFF.

V gene TRBV7-2 combines with J gene TRBJ2-7, with 7 nucleotides matching TRBD1. The CDR3 sequence is 14 residues long. V gave up 5 bases and J gave up 2 bases; unmatched junction bases: 6. The V gene's germline CDR1 is SGHTA and CDR2 FQGNSA. This CDR3 is CASSNRQGAYEQYF. The DNA of the CDR3 is TGTGCCAGCAGCAACAGGCAGGGGGCCTACGAGCAGTACTTC.

The CDR3 sequence: CASSDPIIASQETQYF. DNA of the CDR3: TGTGCCAGCAGTGACCCGATAATAGCGTCACAAGAGACCCAGTACTTC. V usage is TRBV25-1 and J usage is TRBJ2-5, with D perhaps TRBD2 (5 bases). Per germline, CDR1 MGHDK and CDR2 SYGVNS. V was pared by 3 bases and J by 2 bases, with 16 bases between. This CDR3 comprises 16 residues. The whole variable domain, remainder taken from reference TRBV25-1 and TRBJ2-5, is EADIYQTPRYLVIGTGKKITLECSQTMGHDKMYWYQQDPGMELHLIHYSYGVNSTEKGDLSSESTVSRIRTEHFPLTLESARPSHTSQYLCASSDPIIASQETQYFGPGTRLLVL.

This clone was picked up a small number of times. This rearrangement joins TRBV12-5 to TRBJ2-1; tentatively, D is TRBD1 (6 bases). The CDR3 has 14 amino acids. The germline gives CDR1 LGHNT, CDR2 FRNRAP. V was cut by 6 bases and J by 7 bases, with 16 bases left in between. The CDR3 DNA sequence: TGTGCTAGTGGCACGGGGCAGGGGCTAAATGAGCAGTTCTTC. Its translation: CASGTGQGLNEQFF.

CDR3 nucleotides: TGTGCCAGCAGCTTCCGGGGGAAATACGAGCAGTACTTC. Amino acid sequence: CASSFRGKYEQYF. V is TRBV7-2 and J is TRBJ2-7; a weak D match, TRBD2 (6 bases). Germline V gives CDR1 SGHTA, CDR2 FQGNSA. The CDR3 has 13 amino acids. Trimming removed 3 bases from V and 4 bases from J, with 10 bases in between.

V is TRBV6-5 and J is TRBJ2-2, with TRBD2 identical over 10 bases. The CDR3 length is 15 residues. Germline lookup yields CDR1 MNHEY and CDR2 SVGAGI. V gave up 2 bases and J gave up 9 bases; unmatched junction bases: 6. DNA of the CDR3: TGTGCCAGCAGTTACATCAGCGGGGGGGCCTGGGAGCTGTTTTTT. This codes for CASSYISGGAWELFF.

The chain uses TRBV7-9 and TRBJ1-4; D possibly corresponds to TRBD1 (5 bases). CDR1 is SEHNR, CDR2 FQNEAQ, per germline (reference sequence). Trimming cost V 5 bases and J 6 bases, with 16 bases left between them. The CDR3 has 15 residues. DNA for the CDR3: TGTGCCAGCAGCCCGCGGGACTCCGAATATGAAAAACTGTTTTTT. Translation gives CASSPRDSEYEKLFF.

The sample holds a few counts of this clone. CDR3 bases: TGTGCCACCAGCAGAGAGGAAGGACAGATCTATGGCTACACCTTC. It encodes CATSREEGQIYGYTF. The chain carries TRBV15 and TRBJ1-2, with a weak D call TRBD1 (6 bases). The V and J ends lost 0 bases and 4 bases respectively, with 12 bases between them. There are 15 residues in the CDR3. Per the germline V gene, CDR1 is LNHNV and CDR2 is YYDKDF (reference sequence).

The rearrangement uses TRBV7-6 and TRBJ2-7, with 9 bases lining up with TRBD2. The CDR3 covers 15 residues. The V segment lost 5 bases and the J segment 2 bases; nucleotides outside the gene matches: 7. The germline gives CDR1 SGHVS, CDR2 FNYEAQ. The CDR3 is CASSPGTSSAYEQYF. In nucleotides, the CDR3 is TGTGCCAGCAGCCCGGGGACTAGCAGCGCCTACGAGCAGTACTTC.

This rearrangement joins TRBV11-2 to TRBJ2-7; possibly TRBD2 for D (6 bases). V was clipped by 3 bases and J by 12 bases, with 12 bases between them. The CDR3 runs 11 residues. Germline loops: CDR1 SGHAT, CDR2 FQNNGV. CDR3 nucleotides: TGTGCCAGCAGCTTTGTGGGAGGACCGTACTTC. Its translation is CASSFVGGPYF. The full variable domain, with the rest looked up from reference TRBV11-2 and TRBJ2-7, is EAGVAQSPRYKIIEKRQSVAFWCNPISGHATLYWYQQILGQGPKLLIQFQNNGVVDDSQLPKDRFSAERLKGVDSTLKIQPAKLEDSAVYLCASSFVGGPYFGPGTRLTVT.

The chain has TRBV20-1 and TRBJ2-5; 9 bases agree with TRBD2. Germline lookup yields CDR1 DFQATT and CDR2 SNEGSKA (reference sequence). V trimming: 3 bases; J trimming: 5 bases; junction bases outside the gene matches: 4. The CDR3 runs 13 residues. This CDR3 reads CSASSTSGETQYF. Written as DNA, the CDR3 is TGCAGTGCTAGTTCGACTAGCGGTGAGACCCAGTACTTC.

This chain uses TRBV11-2 with TRBJ2-7; 9 bases match TRBD2. Germline values: CDR1 SGHAT, CDR2 FQNNGV. This CDR3 region has 14 residues. Trimming took 3 bases from V and 4 from J; bases not matched to a gene: 4. CDR3 coding DNA: TGTGCCAGCAGCTTCGGGGGACTAGCATACGAGCAGTACTTC. This gives the protein CASSFGGLAYEQYF.

V is TRBV5-4 and J is TRBJ1-3; 9 bases agree with TRBD1. The germline CDR1 and CDR2 sequences are SGHNT and YYREEE (reference sequence). The CDR3 is 13 amino acids. Trimming cost V 5 bases and J 8 bases; bases outside gene matches: 5. Here the CDR3 reads CASRLDRGDTIYF. For the CDR3, the DNA is TGTGCCAGCAGACTAGACAGGGGGGACACCATATATTTT.

The chain links TRBV30 to TRBJ2-7; 9 bases agree with TRBD2. Unmatched junction bases numbered 6, after V lost 0 bases and J lost 3 bases. CDR3 length: 15 residues. Germline CDR1 reads GTSNPN; CDR2 reads SVGIG (reference sequence). CDR3: CAWSVLGSGSYEQYF. The DNA of the CDR3 is TGTGCCTGGAGTGTACTAGGTAGCGGGAGCTACGAGCAGTACTTC.

The chain is built from TRBV28 and TRBJ1-2, with D perhaps matching TRBD1 (5 bases). The CDR3 runs 14 residues. Per the germline V gene, CDR1 is MDHEN and CDR2 is SYDVKM. Trimming took 7 bases from V and 7 from J, leaving 19 bases between them. CDR3 protein: CASIRETRGGGYTF. In DNA form, the CDR3 reads TGTGCCAGCATAAGGGAGACCCGGGGGGGTGGCTACACCTTC.

The chain has TRBV20-1 and TRBJ2-1; 7 positions agree with TRBD2. The germline V gene has CDR1 DFQATT and CDR2 SNEGSKA (reference sequence). The CDR3 has 13 residues. With V trimmed by 6 bases and J by 9 bases, 11 bases remained unmatched. The CDR3 sequence is CSASRREGGEQFF. In DNA, the CDR3 is TGCAGTGCAAGTCGGAGGGAGGGAGGTGAGCAGTTCTTC.

This rearrangement joins TRBV5-1 to TRBJ2-2; 8 positions match TRBD1. CDR1 SGHRS and CDR2 YFSETQ come from the germline V gene. This CDR3 has 15 residues. With V trimmed by 4 bases and J by 3 bases, 5 bases remained unmatched. The CDR3 reads CASSAVTGDTGELFF. CDR3 DNA sequence: TGCGCCAGCAGCGCAGTGACAGGGGACACCGGGGAGCTGTTTTTT.

This sequence joins TRBV27 and TRBJ1-1; 7 bases are shared with TRBD1. The V and J ends lost 2 bases and 6 bases, in that order; junction bases with no gene match: 6. Germline CDR1 reads MNHEY; CDR2 reads SMNVEV (reference sequence). The CDR3 is 14 residues long. As DNA, the CDR3 is TGTGCCAGCAGTTTACTGGGCGGACAGGCTGAAGCTTTCTTT. As protein: CASSLLGGQAEAFF.